This T cell receptor beta chain was sequenced during a study of T cell responses to AZD1222 COVID-19 vaccine. The repertoire was sequenced with immunoSEQ multiplex PCR; TCRdb's copy has only in-frame clones and lacks some. This sample has around 150,000 clones, with roughly 92% found just once. Regarding the study as a whole: White British ancestry dominated among donors, who included more females, and clonal diversity was possibly underestimated.

For this clone: Its target is unknown.

Source: peripheral blood, taken on day 0 of AZD1222 vaccination. The receptor was derived from an adult in good health.

Here the CDR3 DNA reads TGTGCCAGCGCATTTCCAGGGGGCTTATCTGGAAACACCATATATTTT. This gives the protein CASAFPGGLSGNTIYF. The chain couples TRBV18 to TRBJ1-3, with 8 bases matching TRBD1. V lost 8 bases to trimming and J lost 1 base; unmatched junction nucleotides: 10. Germline CDR1 is KGHSH and CDR2 is LQKENI. This CDR3 region has 16 residues.